This T cell receptor beta chain is drawn from a study of T cell changes during pregnancy in multiple sclerosis. Profiling relied on immunoSEQ multiplex PCR, and the TCRdb table lists in-frame clones only, not all of them. Of 45,000 or so clones listed, approximately 96% are singletons. The clonotype comes from a female donor with multiple sclerosis, enrolled in a pregnancy study. The specimen comprised peripheral blood, sampled in the second trimester of pregnancy.

Here the CDR3 DNA reads TGTGCCAGCAGCTTGGGACAGTTAGGTCAGCCCCAGCATTTT. Its translation is CASSLGQLGQPQHF. This chain joins TRBV13 and TRBJ1-5; 7 nucleotides match TRBD1. Germline values: CDR1 PRHDT, CDR2 FYEKMQ (reference sequence). V lost 3 bases to trimming and J lost 6 bases; unmatched junction nucleotides: 5. This CDR3 has 14 residues.